This TCR beta chain was retrieved from a study of blood T cell repertoires in COVID-19. The wider study: The analysed material was cDNA or gDNA that came from T cells, B-cell-depleted T cells, or PBMCs.

Assay: immunoSEQ multiplex PCR; the TCRdb copy retains only in-frame clones and omits some. The sample records 250,000 or so clones, about 87% being singletons. CDR1 and CDR2 from the germline V gene are SGHNT and YENEEA. The CDR3 contains 17 residues. Trimming removed 2 bases from V and 3 bases from J; junction bases left unmatched: 4. The sequenced sample consisted of PBMCs or T cells enriched from blood (not recorded which). The chain is built from TRBV11-3 and TRBJ2-2, with TRBD1 identical over 12 bases. The clonotype originates from a woman in her 30s with acute COVID-19. CDR3 sequence reads: CASSLRGTGGYTGELFF. The CDR3 DNA reads as TGTGCCAGCAGCTTACGCGGGACAGGGGGCTACACCGGGGAGCTGTTTTTT.